This T cell receptor (beta chain) was observed in a study of identical twins. The study, taken as a whole, reports: Twins showed weaker excess sharing in their beta out-of-frame sequences.

With 3 bases removed from V and 0 bases from J, the gap between germline ends came to 9 bases. The CDR3 runs to 13 residues. Germline loops: CDR1 DFQATT, CDR2 SNEGSKA (reference sequence). Unique molecular identifiers were present on the cDNA, which also gained a universal primer site by template switching. MiXCR, applied by TCRdb to the 5' RACE reads, yields one record per CDR3 protein. The table records a few hundred thousand distinct CDR3 sequences, about 8.9% of them present only once. This clonotype was seen only a few times. No antigen is known for it. These same records also appear under a second study, on yellow fever vaccine responses in identical twins. That paper adds: Reported findings indicate that twins' vaccine T cell responses seemed partially convergent, partially personalized.

The specimen sequenced was CD8+ T cells sorted from blood. The sequence derives from a woman aged 18-30 years in good health. The J gene is TRBJ2-7, the V gene TRBV20-1, with TRBD2 as a possible D gene (6 bases). The CDR3 nucleotides are TGCAGTGCTAGGAATAGCGGCTCCTACGAGCAGTACTTC. It specifies CSARNSGSYEQYF.